There are many counts of the clone carrying this T cell receptor beta chain. Its antigen is not known. This entry comes from a study of T cells in Graves' hyperthyroidism and ophthalmopathy. As for the study in general: Initial diagnosis, before any treatment, was when peripheral blood was collected. Findings of the study overall: Model predictions of ophthalmopathy came a median about six months before onset.

The study excluded patients with uncontrolled infection, other autoimmune disease, pregnancy or lactation. Amplified TCR beta CDR3 regions came from RNA transcripts. An initial round of RT-PCR targeting the TCR CDR3 relied on the HTBI primer set. TCRdb analysed the multiplex PCR reads with MiXCR anew, one entry per CDR3 protein. The data hold 250,000 or so distinct CDR3 sequences, with roughly 15% observed a single time. The V end lost 4 bases, the J end lost 4 bases, and 7 bases lay between the germline ends. The CDR3 extends over 12 amino acids. CDR1 and CDR2 from the germline V gene are SGHAT and FQNNGV.

Input material: blood. The rearrangement uses TRBV11-2 and TRBJ1-2; D is unclear. The source is a woman in her forties or fifties with Graves' hyperthyroidism that later progressed to Graves' ophthalmopathy. CDR3 sequence (DNA): TGTGCCAGCAGCTCCGCCCTCTATGGCTACACCTTC. It encodes CASSSALYGYTF.